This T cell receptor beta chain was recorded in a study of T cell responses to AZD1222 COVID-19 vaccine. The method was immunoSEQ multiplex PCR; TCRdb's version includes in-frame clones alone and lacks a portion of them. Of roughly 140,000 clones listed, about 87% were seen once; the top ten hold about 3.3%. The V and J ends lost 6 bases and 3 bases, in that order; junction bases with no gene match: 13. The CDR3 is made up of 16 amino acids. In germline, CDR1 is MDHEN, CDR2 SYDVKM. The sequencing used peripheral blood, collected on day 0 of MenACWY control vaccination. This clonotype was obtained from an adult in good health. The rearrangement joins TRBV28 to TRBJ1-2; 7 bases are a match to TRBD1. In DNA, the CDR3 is TGTGCCAGCAGCCCGCTACCACGACAGGGACACTATGGCTACACCTTC. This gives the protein CASSPLPRQGHYGYTF.